This T cell receptor (beta chain) was sequenced for a study of blood T cell repertoires in COVID-19. Overall study context: Collection of acute and convalescent COVID-19 samples took place in the United States, Italy and Spain. PBMCs, B-cell-depleted T cells, or T cells were the source of the cDNA or gDNA that made up the material.

V was shortened by 2 bases and J by 1 base, with 9 bases between the two germline ends. The CDR3 has 15 amino acids. In germline, CDR1 is GTSNPN, CDR2 SVGIG (reference sequence). Data came from immunoSEQ multiplex PCR; TCRdb stores just in-frame clones and leaves some out. The table shows over 200,000 clones, with 85% to 90% occurring only once. The source material was peripheral blood. The chain combines TRBV30 with TRBJ2-6, with D maybe TRBD1 (5 bases). The sequence was collected from a man aged 25 to 45 with COVID-19, enrolled during active disease. In DNA form, the CDR3 reads TGTGCCTGGAGTTCAGGGCGATCTGGGGCCAACGTCCTGACTTTC. Amino acid sequence: CAWSSGRSGANVLTF.